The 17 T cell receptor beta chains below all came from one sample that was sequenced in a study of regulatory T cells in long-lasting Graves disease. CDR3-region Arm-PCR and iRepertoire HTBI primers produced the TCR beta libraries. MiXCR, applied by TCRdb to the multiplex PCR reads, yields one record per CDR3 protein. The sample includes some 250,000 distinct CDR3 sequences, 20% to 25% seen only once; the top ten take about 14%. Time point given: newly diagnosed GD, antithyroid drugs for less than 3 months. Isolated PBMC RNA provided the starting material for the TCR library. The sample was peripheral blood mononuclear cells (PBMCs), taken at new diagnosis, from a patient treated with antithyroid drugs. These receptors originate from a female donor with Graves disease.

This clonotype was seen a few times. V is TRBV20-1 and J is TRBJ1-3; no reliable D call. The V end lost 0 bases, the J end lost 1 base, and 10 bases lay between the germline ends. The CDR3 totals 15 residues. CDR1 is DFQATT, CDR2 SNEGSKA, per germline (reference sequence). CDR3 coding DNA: TGCAGTGCTAGAGACGGTTTGAGATCTGGAAACACCATATATTTT. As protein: CSARDGLRSGNTIYF.

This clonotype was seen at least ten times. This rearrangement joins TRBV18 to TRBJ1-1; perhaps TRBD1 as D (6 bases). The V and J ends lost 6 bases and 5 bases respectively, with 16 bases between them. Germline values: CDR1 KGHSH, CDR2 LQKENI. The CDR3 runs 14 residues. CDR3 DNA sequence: TGTGCCAGCTCGTACGGGAGGGGGGGGACTGAAGCTTTCTTT. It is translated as CASSYGRGGTEAFF.

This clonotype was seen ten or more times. The CDR3 bases are TGCGCCAGCAGATGGGACACCTCAGGGAATCAGCCCCAGCATTTT. Its protein product is CASRWDTSGNQPQHF. The V gene is TRBV5-1, the J gene TRBJ1-5; D is perhaps TRBD1 (6 bases). Looked up from germline, CDR1 is SGHRS and CDR2 is YFSETQ. CDR3 length: 15 residues. Trimming took off 5 bases at V and 4 bases at J, with 16 bases between the two ends.

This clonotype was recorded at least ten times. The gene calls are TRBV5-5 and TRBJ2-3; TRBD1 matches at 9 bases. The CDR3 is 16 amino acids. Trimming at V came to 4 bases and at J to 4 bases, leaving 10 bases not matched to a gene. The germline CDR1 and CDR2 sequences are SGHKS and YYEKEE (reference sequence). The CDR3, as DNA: TGTGCCAGCAGCCCGGGGACAGGGATAGGTGCAGATACGCAGTATTTT. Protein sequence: CASSPGTGIGADTQYF. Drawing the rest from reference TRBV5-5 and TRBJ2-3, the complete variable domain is DAGVTQSPTHLIKTRGQQVTLRCSPISGHKSVSWYQQVLGQGPQFIFQYYEKEERGRGNFPDRFSARQFPNYSSELNVNALLLGDSALYLCASSPGTGIGADTQYFGPGTRLTVL.

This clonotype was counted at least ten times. The CDR3 spells CASTDQLSYNEQFF. CDR3 bases: TGTGCCAGCACCGATCAGTTATCCTACAATGAGCAGTTCTTC. The chain carries TRBV5-8 and TRBJ2-1; D ambiguous. Trimming cost V 6 bases and J 1 base, with 11 bases left between them. Germline V CDR1 and CDR2: SGHTS, YDEGEE. The CDR3 is 14 amino acids. The variable domain in full, completed from reference TRBV5-8 and TRBJ2-1, reads EAGVTQSPTHLIKTRGQQATLRCSPISGHTSVYWYQQALGLGLQFLLWYDEGEERNRGNFPPRFSGRQFPNYSSELNVNALELEDSALYLCASTDQLSYNEQFFGPGTRLTVL.

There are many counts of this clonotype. In DNA form, the CDR3 reads TGTGCCAGCAGTGATCTAGCGGGAGTTCAACCCTACGAGCAGTACTTC. Amino acids: CASSDLAGVQPYEQYF. The chain has TRBV6-1 and TRBJ2-7; 10 bases map to TRBD2. The germline V gene has CDR1 MNHNS and CDR2 SASEGT. The CDR3 is made up of 16 amino acids. The trim removed 3 bases at V and 2 bases at J, leaving 7 bases unmatched.

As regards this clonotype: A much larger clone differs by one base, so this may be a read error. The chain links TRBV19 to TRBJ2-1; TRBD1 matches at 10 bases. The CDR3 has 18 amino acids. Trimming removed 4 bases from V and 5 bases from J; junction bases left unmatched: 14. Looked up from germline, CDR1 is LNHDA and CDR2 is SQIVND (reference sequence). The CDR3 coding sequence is TGTGCCAGTAGTACCTGGTTAGGGACAGGGGTCCTTAACAATGAGCAGTTCTTC. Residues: CASSTWLGTGVLNNEQFF.

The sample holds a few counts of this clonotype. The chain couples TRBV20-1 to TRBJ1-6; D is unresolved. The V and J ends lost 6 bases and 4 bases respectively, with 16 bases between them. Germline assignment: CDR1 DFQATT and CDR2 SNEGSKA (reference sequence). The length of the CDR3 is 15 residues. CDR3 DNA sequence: TGCAGTGCCGTTCGAGGCGGCAGTTATAATTCACCCCTCCACTTT. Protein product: CSAVRGGSYNSPLHF.

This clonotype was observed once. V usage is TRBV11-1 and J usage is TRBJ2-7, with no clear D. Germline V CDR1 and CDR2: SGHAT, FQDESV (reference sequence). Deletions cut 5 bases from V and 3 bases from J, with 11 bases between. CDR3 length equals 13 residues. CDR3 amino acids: CASSRDPYYEQYF. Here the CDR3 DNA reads TGTGCCAGCAGCCGCGACCCCTACTACGAGCAGTACTTC.

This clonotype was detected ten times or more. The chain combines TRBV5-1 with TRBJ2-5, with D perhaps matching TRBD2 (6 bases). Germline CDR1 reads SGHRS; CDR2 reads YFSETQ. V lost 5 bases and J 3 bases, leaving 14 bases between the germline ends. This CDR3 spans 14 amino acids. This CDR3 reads CASSTRLGEETQYF. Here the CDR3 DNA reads TGCGCCAGCAGTACCCGACTAGGAGAAGAGACCCAGTACTTC.

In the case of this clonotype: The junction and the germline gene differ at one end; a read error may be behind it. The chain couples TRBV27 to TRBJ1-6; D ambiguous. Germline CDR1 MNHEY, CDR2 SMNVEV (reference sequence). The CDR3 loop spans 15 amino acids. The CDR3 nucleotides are TGTGCCAGCAGTCCCAGGACGGCCGGGAATTCACCCCCCCACTTT. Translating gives CASSPRTAGNSPPHF.

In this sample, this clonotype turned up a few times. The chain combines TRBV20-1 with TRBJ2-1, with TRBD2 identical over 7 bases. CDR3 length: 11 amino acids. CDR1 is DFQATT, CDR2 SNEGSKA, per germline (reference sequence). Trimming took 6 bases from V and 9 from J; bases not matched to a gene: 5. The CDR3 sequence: CSAIPGGEQFF. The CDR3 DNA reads TGCAGTGCCATTCCGGGAGGTGAGCAGTTCTTC.

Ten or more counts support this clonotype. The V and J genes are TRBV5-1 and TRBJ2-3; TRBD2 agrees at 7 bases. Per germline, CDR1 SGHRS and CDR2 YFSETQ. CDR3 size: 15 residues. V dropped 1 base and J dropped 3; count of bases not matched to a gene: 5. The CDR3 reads CASSLFGGWTDTQYF. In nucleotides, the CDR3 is TGCGCCAGCAGCTTGTTCGGGGGGTGGACAGATACGCAGTATTTT.

Here the CDR3 reads CASSLRHSYEQYF. Here the CDR3 DNA reads TGTGCCAGCAGCCTTCGGCACTCCTACGAGCAGTACTTC. The rearrangement links TRBV7-2 to TRBJ2-7; D unresolved. This CDR3 comprises 13 residues. Germline V lookup: CDR1 SGHTA, CDR2 FQGNSA. Trimming pared 5 bases from V and 0 bases from J, leaving 8 bases between.

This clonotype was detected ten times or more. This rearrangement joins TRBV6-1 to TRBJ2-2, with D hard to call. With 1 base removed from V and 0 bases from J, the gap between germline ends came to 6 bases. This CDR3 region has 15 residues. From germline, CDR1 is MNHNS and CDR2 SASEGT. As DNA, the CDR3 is TGTGCCAGCAGTGAAGTTTCAGCGAACACCGGGGAGCTGTTTTTT. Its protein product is CASSEVSANTGELFF.

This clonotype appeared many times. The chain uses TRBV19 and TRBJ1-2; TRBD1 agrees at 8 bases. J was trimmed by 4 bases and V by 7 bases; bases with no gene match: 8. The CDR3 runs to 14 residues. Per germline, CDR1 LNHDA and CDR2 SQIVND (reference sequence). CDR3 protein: CASKGRGPIYGYTF. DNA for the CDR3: TGTGCCAGTAAAGGCAGGGGGCCGATCTATGGCTACACCTTC.

The CDR3: CSARDGQGTGEQYF. DNA of the CDR3: TGCAGTGCTAGAGACGGACAGGGAACAGGCGAGCAGTACTTC. The chain couples TRBV20-1 to TRBJ2-7; 8 bases match TRBD1. This CDR3 is built from 14 residues. Germline V CDR1 and CDR2: DFQATT, SNEGSKA (reference sequence). Trimming took 0 bases from V and 6 from J; bases not matched to a gene: 7.